This paragraph reports one TCR beta chain. Its target is not known. Sequenced by immunoSEQ multiplex PCR; TCRdb stores in-frame clones only, minus some. The repertoire holds more than 85,000 clones, with 90% to 95% as singletons. These data come from a study of T cell responses to AZD1222 COVID-19 vaccine. Study-wide points: After two AZD1222 doses, spike-specific TCR breadth and depth rose versus day 0. There were mostly white British donors and more females than males, and clonal diversity was possibly underestimated. The CD4 TCRs associated with vaccination extended across spike and predominated at 160-218 and 743-854. Of the AZD1222 recipients, only six or seven were seropositive at baseline.

The junction had 7 bases not matched to a gene; V was cut back by 5 bases and J by 9 bases. The CDR3 sequence is 14 residues long. Per germline, CDR1 SGHTA and CDR2 FQGTGA. Sequenced here: peripheral blood, sampled on day 0 of AZD1222 vaccination. The chain recombines TRBV7-3 with TRBJ1-6; TRBD1 matches at 7 bases. This TCR derives from an adult in good health. DNA of the CDR3: TGTGCCAGCAGCCTCACAGGGGACGGTTCACCCCTCCACTTT. Translated, it gives CASSLTGDGSPLHF.